The source of this TCR beta chain is a study of blood T cell repertoires in COVID-19. Study-wide background: Samples came from the United States, Italy and Spain, spanning acute and convalescent COVID-19.

Methods used by the authors: For nucleated cells, counts were estimated from reference gene primer amplification. Sequencing was performed with immunoSEQ multiplex PCR; in TCRdb, only in-frame clones are kept and a portion is missing. That table supplies the V and J calls and clone size; D and trimming were determined from the DNA. The sample lists just over 60,000 clones, about three quarters occurring once. V was cut by 4 bases and J by 7 bases, with 14 bases left in between. This CDR3 region has 14 residues. CDR1 is LNHDA and CDR2 is SQIVND in the germline V gene (reference sequence). The chain recombines TRBV19 with TRBJ1-5; D ambiguous. Input material: peripheral blood. The origin of this receptor is a young man with COVID-19, enrolled during active disease. The CDR3 sequence is CASSRGEGGQPQHF. Here the CDR3 DNA reads TGTGCCAGTAGTAGAGGAGAGGGAGGACAGCCCCAGCATTTT.